This section outlines one TCR beta chain sequence together with its context. This entry is derived from a study of blood T cell repertoires in COVID-19. Study summary: Spain, Italy and the United States supplied samples that represented acute and convalescent COVID-19. Sample material is recorded as cDNA or gDNA derived from T cells, B-cell-depleted T cells, or PBMCs.

Study processing details: For nucleated cells, counts were estimated from reference gene primer amplification. Generated by immunoSEQ multiplex PCR, the TCRdb table keeps only in-frame clones and is missing some. That table furnishes V, J and clone size, whereas the DNA furnished D and trimming. Of fewer than 150,000 clones in the sample, about 80% were seen once. V gave up 2 bases and J gave up 9 bases; unmatched junction bases: 7. The CDR3 consists of 15 residues. Germline CDR1 is PRHDT and CDR2 is FYEKMQ (reference sequence). The source of this sequence is a woman of 80 years or more in a cohort sampled during active or convalescent COVID-19. Specimen: peripheral blood. The chain links TRBV13 to TRBJ2-1, with 10 bases matching TRBD1. DNA for the CDR3: TGTGCCAGCAGCTTACTTGGACAGGGGGTTGGTGAGCAGTTCTTC. It codes for CASSLLGQGVGEQFF.